This TCR beta chain appears in the sequencing data of a study of cytomegalovirus exposure and HLA in healthy donors. The primer mix had 60 Vbeta and 13 Jbeta primers. Libraries were prepared by immunoSEQ multiplex PCR; TCRdb keeps only in-frame clonotypes and omits some of them. The sample yields roughly 200,000 clones, roughly 85% seen once. Worth noting for this clone: Antigen specificity is unknown.

This CDR3 contains 13 residues. Germline assignment: CDR1 SQVTM and CDR2 ANQGSEA. V was clipped by 7 bases and J by 4 bases; unmatched bases: 8. Whole-study results and caveats: Both high specificity and high sensitivity reportedly marked the classifier's diagnosis of cytomegalovirus status. Within a later analysis, the majority of CMV-associated TCR beta chains appeared HLA-restricted. Rarity marked most TCR sequences, yet some public TCRs occurred in many donors.

The sequenced sample consisted of PBMCs. The receptor was isolated from a woman in her forties or fifties in good health and CMV-seronegative. The rearrangement uses TRBV29-1 and TRBJ1-2, with TRBD1 identical over 8 bases. CDR3 protein: CSARDRIFYGYTF. The CDR3 bases are TGCAGCGCCAGGGACAGGATTTTCTATGGCTACACCTTC. Supplemented by reference TRBV29-1 and TRBJ1-2, the full variable domain reads SAVISQKPSRDICQRGTSLTIQCQVDSQVTMMFWYRQQPGQSLTLIATANQGSEATYESGFVIDKFPISRPNLTFSTLTVSNMSPEDSSIYLCSARDRIFYGYTFGSGTRLTVV.